Listed here are 4 T cell receptor beta chains from one sample, sequenced in a study of molecular identifiers for immune sequencing clone quantification. Via MiXCR, TCRdb re-called the PCR reads, giving one row per CDR3 protein. The table lists about half a million distinct CDR3 sequences, roughly 23% of them singletons, with 0.7% to 1% in the top ten. Sequencing input: naive CD8+ T cells from blood, with Jurkat cell RNA spiked in. The sample's subset: FACS-sorted CD8+CD4-CCR7+CD45RA+ naive T cells. The receptors come from a human donor in good health. Some libraries in this study had Jurkat cell RNA spiked in.

Regarding this clonotype: A much larger clonotype is one base distant, so this may be a read error. This chain uses TRBV29-1 with TRBJ1-1; D is uncertain. Germline V lookup: CDR1 SQVTM, CDR2 ANQGSEA. CDR3 length: 15 amino acids. CDR3 nucleotides: TGCGGCGTTGCCCCGCCGGGATTCATGAACACTGAAGCTTTCTTT. It specifies CGVAPPGFMNTEAFF.

This clonotype was found many times. V gene TRBV7-9 combines with J gene TRBJ2-3, with 9 bases lining up with TRBD1. The J segment lost 3 bases and the V segment lost 5 bases, leaving 9 bases of the junction unmatched. Germline lookup yields CDR1 SEHNR and CDR2 FQNEAQ (reference sequence). The CDR3 is made up of 16 amino acids. The CDR3 DNA follows: TGTGCCAGCAGCATTGTTGGACAGGGGATTACAGATACGCAGTATTTT. This sequence encodes CASSIVGQGITDTQYF.

The chain uses TRBV7-9 and TRBJ2-1; the D call may be TRBD1 or TRBD2 (5 bases each). The CDR3 has 17 residues. CDR1 and CDR2 (germline): SEHNR, FQNEAQ (reference sequence). V lost 4 bases and J lost 8, with 24 bases in between. The CDR3 region is CASSSPRRQGHWDEQFF. In DNA form, the CDR3 reads TGTGCCAGCAGCTCCCCCAGGAGGCAGGGCCATTGGGATGAGCAGTTCTTC.

This clonotype was recorded many times. V gene TRBV7-9 combines with J gene TRBJ1-1; D call uncertain. The germline V and J ends were trimmed by 4 bases and 6 bases, with 9 bases remaining between them. CDR1 is SEHNR and CDR2 is FQNEAQ in the germline V gene (reference sequence). The length of the CDR3 is 12 residues. CDR3 loop: CASSSYESEAFF. CDR3 DNA sequence: TGTGCCAGCAGCTCTTACGAATCTGAAGCTTTCTTT.